Sequencing of this T cell receptor (beta chain) was carried out in a study of shared T cell receptors in the human thymus. In its sample, this clone was seen a few times. The V gene's germline CDR1 is MDHEN and CDR2 SYDVKM. This CDR3 is built from 17 residues. V dropped 6 bases and J dropped 4; count of bases not matched to a gene: 15. The protocol was immunoSEQ multiplex PCR, while the TCRdb copy is restricted to in-frame clones and leaves out a portion. This sample has 700,000 or so clones, with 75% to 90% found just once. The same sample was also used in a study of human thymus T cells.

The sequence came from a girl younger than two with a congenital heart defect. The gene calls are TRBV28 and TRBJ2-7, with 10 bases identical to TRBD2. Sequenced input: thymocytes. CDR3 in amino acids: CASSTGLTSGDSYEQYF. CDR3 bases: TGTGCCAGCAGCACCGGATTAACTAGCGGGGATAGTTACGAGCAGTACTTC.